This T cell receptor (beta chain) derives from a study of T cells in localized non-small cell lung cancer. This clone counts as large. Additional DNA sequences in this sample encode the identical CDR3. Clones were sequenced by immunoSEQ multiplex PCR, and TCRdb holds only the in-frame ones, with some missing. Counted here are 2,100 or so clones, 30% to 40% occurring once; the ten biggest clones make up approximately 19%. CDR1 is LNHDA, CDR2 SQIVND, per germline (reference sequence). Trimming took off 11 bases at V and 0 bases at J, with 10 bases between the two ends. This CDR3 contains 13 residues. The clonotype comes from a male donor older than 55 with stage I squamous cell lung carcinoma. Material: normal lung tissue next to the tumor, obtained before any cancer treatment. The chain recombines TRBV19 with TRBJ2-2; no firm D call. The CDR3 nucleotides are TGTGCCGCCACGGATACGAACACCGGGGAGCTGTTTTTT. Its protein is CAATDTNTGELFF.